This T cell receptor beta chain was found in a study of T cell repertoires in cytomegalovirus infection. As for the study in general: Carrying CMV and the relevant HLA type showed in public TCR beta signatures.

Overall study findings and caveats: CMV carriers having the relevant HLA were flagged by cumulative public TCR beta family frequency. HLA-C-restricted CMV clonotypes gave the most frequent clonotype in two of eight donors.

TCRdb redid the calling of the reads with MiXCR, one entry per CDR3 protein. The table has about 400,000 distinct CDR3 sequences, about 35% seen once. This clonotype has just a few counts. Its target is not known. This CDR3 is 16 amino acids long. Trimming cost V 3 bases and J 3 bases; bases outside gene matches: 10. The receptor was derived from a human donor in good health (CMV status not recorded). Some clones in this sample may be carry-over from other donors' samples. This chain links TRBV12-3 or TRBV12-4 with TRBJ2-5; 7 bases agree with TRBD1. Material: cultured PBMCs, obtained from culture after CMV antigen stimulation. The CDR3 DNA follows: TGTGCCAGCAGTTTCTACTTTCTTCAGGGGGAAGAGACCCAGTACTTC. Translating gives CASSFYFLQGEETQYF.